The 32 T cell receptor beta chains below were found in one sample sequenced in a study of shared clonotypes between healthy human individuals. Some clones are missing from TCRdb's copy, which holds only in-frame ones; the method was immunoSEQ multiplex PCR. The table records approximately 2,300,000 clones, under 95% of them present only once. Material: naive CD4+ T cells from PBMCs. Sample subset: CD45RA+ positively selected. These receptors were obtained from a man aged 18 to 29 in good health. Some clones in this sample may be carry-over from other donors' samples.

This clone has just a few counts. This chain uses TRBV9 with TRBJ1-4; unclear D gene. V was clipped by 0 bases and J by 4 bases, with 7 bases between them. This CDR3 contains 14 residues. Germline V CDR1 and CDR2: SGDLS, YYNGEE. In nucleotides, the CDR3 is TGTGCCAGCAGCGTAGGAAGTTATAATGAAAAACTGTTTTTT. Translation: CASSVGSYNEKLFF.

The chain recombines TRBV19 with TRBJ2-7; D ambiguous. The V gene lost 5 bases and the J gene lost 4 bases, with 12 bases spanning the gap. The V gene's germline CDR1 is LNHDA and CDR2 SQIVND (reference sequence). The CDR3 extends over 13 amino acids. CDR3 sequence: CASSLLGGYEQYF. In DNA, the CDR3 is TGTGCCAGTAGTCTCCTGGGTGGTTACGAGCAGTACTTC.

The chain carries TRBV6-6 and TRBJ2-1; D may be TRBD2 (5 bases). This CDR3 contains 14 residues. From germline, CDR1 is MNHNY and CDR2 SVGAGI (reference sequence). V lost 7 bases and J lost 7, with 17 bases in between. CDR3 sequence (DNA): TGTGCCAGCACCGGAGGACTTCTTTTAAATGAGCAGTTCTTC. This sequence encodes CASTGGLLLNEQFF.

This clone came up once. V and J are TRBV7-3 and TRBJ2-1; 12 bases match TRBD2. Germline values: CDR1 SGHTA, CDR2 FQGTGA. Trimming at V came to 4 bases and at J to 7 bases, leaving 5 bases not matched to a gene. The CDR3 consists of 15 residues. CDR3 DNA: TGTGCCAGCAGCTCTCTAGCGGGAGGGACTAATGAGCAGTTCTTC. As protein: CASSSLAGGTNEQFF.

The gene calls are TRBV7-3 and TRBJ2-5; tentative D call: TRBD2 (7 bases). There are 15 residues in the CDR3. Germline assignment: CDR1 SGHTA and CDR2 FQGTGA. With 1 base removed from V and 1 base from J, the gap between germline ends came to 10 bases. The CDR3 is CASSLMRGPQETQYF. The CDR3 DNA is TGTGCCAGCAGCTTAATGCGGGGGCCCCAAGAGACCCAGTACTTC.

This clone was picked up one time. The chain joins TRBV6-1 to TRBJ2-1; 13 positions agree with TRBD2. The V segment lost 6 bases and the J segment 7 bases; nucleotides outside the gene matches: 6. This CDR3 comprises 15 residues. Germline CDR1 MNHNS, CDR2 SASEGT. As DNA, the CDR3 is TGTGCCAGCAGACGACTAGCGGGAGGCAATAATGAGCAGTTCTTC. Protein: CASRRLAGGNNEQFF.

The chain couples TRBV27 to TRBJ2-2, with 15 bases matching TRBD2. Germline V gene data show CDR1 as MNHEY and CDR2 as SMNVEV (reference sequence). Trimming removed 2 bases from V and 6 bases from J; junction bases left unmatched: 4. The CDR3 loop spans 17 amino acids. DNA of the CDR3: TGTGCCAGCAGTTTACTCGGACTAGCGGGAGGGGCCGGGGAGCTGTTTTTT. Residues: CASSLLGLAGGAGELFF.

This clone was observed once. The J gene is TRBJ2-2, the V gene TRBV27; D might be TRBD2 (5 bases). Between the trimmed V and J ends, which lost 7 bases and 0 bases, there was a span of 12 bases. Germline CDR1 and CDR2: MNHEY and SMNVEV (reference sequence). The CDR3 has 15 amino acids. The CDR3: CASMRQAANTGELFF. The CDR3 region has the DNA TGTGCCAGCATGCGGCAAGCGGCGAACACCGGGGAGCTGTTTTTT.

This clone is a singleton in its sample. The rearrangement joins TRBV7-3 to TRBJ2-5, with 9 bases identical to TRBD1. The germline CDR1 and CDR2 sequences are SGHTA and FQGTGA. The trim removed 2 bases at V and 5 bases at J, leaving 9 bases unmatched. The CDR3 loop spans 16 amino acids. The CDR3 reads CASSLGTGSLGETQYF. As DNA, the CDR3 is TGTGCCAGCAGCTTAGGGACAGGGTCTTTGGGGGAGACCCAGTACTTC.

The V and J genes are TRBV6-5 and TRBJ2-3; TRBD1 aligns across 10 bases. The junction had 7 bases not matched to a gene; V was cut back by 4 bases and J by 3 bases. CDR1 and CDR2 (germline): MNHEY, SVGAGI. The CDR3 extends over 16 amino acids. CDR3 DNA: TGTGCCAGCAGTTGGGTTTGGACAGGGGGAACAGATACGCAGTATTTT. This encodes CASSWVWTGGTDTQYF.

J is TRBJ1-2 and V is TRBV6-1; D remains ambiguous. The germline V gene encodes CDR1 MNHNS and CDR2 SASEGT. V lost 8 bases to trimming and J lost 5 bases, with 18 bases between them. The CDR3 is 14 amino acids. CDR3 residues: CASVGGNEFYGYTF. CDR3 nucleotide sequence: TGTGCCAGCGTTGGTGGGAACGAATTTTATGGCTACACCTTC.

V and J are TRBV19 and TRBJ2-1, with 8 bases that match TRBD1. The CDR3 length is 10 residues. Looked up from germline, CDR1 is LNHDA and CDR2 is SQIVND (reference sequence). J was trimmed by 10 bases and V by 8 bases; bases with no gene match: 1. The CDR3 nucleotides are TGTGCCAGTGGGGACAGGGAGCAGTTCTTC. It is translated as CASGDREQFF.

The chain combines TRBV6-1 with TRBJ2-7; D is perhaps TRBD1 (6 bases). CDR1 and CDR2 (germline): MNHNS, SASEGT. The CDR3 is 15 amino acids. The germline V and J ends were trimmed by 4 bases and 5 bases, with 18 bases remaining between them. CDR3 amino acids: CASSGRGHWIDEQYF. Written as DNA, the CDR3 is TGTGCCAGCAGTGGACGGGGACATTGGATCGACGAGCAGTACTTC.

The rearrangement joins TRBV19 to TRBJ2-7; weak D call: TRBD1 (5 bases). Trimming stripped 9 bases from V and 0 bases from J, with 9 bases between. CDR3 length equals 12 residues. Germline V gives CDR1 LNHDA, CDR2 SQIVND (reference sequence). The chain's CDR3 is CASQGNSYEQYF. The CDR3 region has the DNA TGTGCCAGCCAGGGTAACTCCTACGAGCAGTACTTC.

The rearrangement joins TRBV10-3 to TRBJ1-1; D might be TRBD1 (6 bases). The V and J ends lost 7 bases and 2 bases respectively, with 11 bases between them. In germline, CDR1 is ENHRY, CDR2 SYGVKD. The CDR3 loop spans 13 amino acids. CDR3 sequence: CAITRTDNTEAFF. As DNA, the CDR3 is TGTGCCATCACCAGGACAGATAACACTGAAGCTTTCTTT.

The V and J genes are TRBV19 and TRBJ2-5; the D is unclear. The germline CDR1 and CDR2 sequences are LNHDA and SQIVND (reference sequence). The V gene lost 4 bases and the J gene lost 4 bases, with 7 bases spanning the gap. The CDR3 is made up of 12 amino acids. In DNA, the CDR3 is TGTGCCAGTAGTACACGAACAGAGACCCAGTACTTC. Its protein is CASSTRTETQYF.

This sequence joins TRBV27 and TRBJ2-5; 11 bases are a match to TRBD2. The CDR3 totals 17 residues. Germline-derived CDR1 and CDR2 are MNHEY and SMNVEV (reference sequence). V dropped 5 bases and J dropped 5; count of bases not matched to a gene: 13. The CDR3 region has the DNA TGTGCCAGCAGTCCCTGGGGTAGCGGGAGGGCCGGGGAGACCCAGTACTTC. Protein sequence: CASSPWGSGRAGETQYF.

The J gene is TRBJ2-5, the V gene TRBV29-1; 8 positions match TRBD1. The CDR3 spans 13 residues. The germline gives CDR1 SQVTM, CDR2 ANQGSEA. Losses at the gene ends were 5 bases for V and 3 bases for J; bases not matched to a gene: 5. For the CDR3, the DNA is TGCAGCGTTCGTAACAGGGGGAAAGAGACCCAGTACTTC. It encodes CSVRNRGKETQYF. Supplemented by reference TRBV29-1 and TRBJ2-5, the full variable domain reads SAVISQKPSRDICQRGTSLTIQCQVDSQVTMMFWYRQQPGQSLTLIATANQGSEATYESGFVIDKFPISRPNLTFSTLTVSNMSPEDSSIYLCSVRNRGKETQYFGPGTRLLVL.

V is TRBV11-2 and J is TRBJ2-1, with 8 bases fitting TRBD1. Trimming removed 2 bases from V and 5 bases from J; junction bases left unmatched: 2. The CDR3 runs to 14 residues. Germline-derived CDR1 and CDR2 are SGHAT and FQNNGV. CDR3 nucleotides: TGTGCCAGCAGCTTACCAGGGGGCCACAATGAGCAGTTCTTC. Its translation is CASSLPGGHNEQFF.

J is TRBJ2-1 and V is TRBV7-8, with D possibly matching TRBD1 (6 bases). The germline V gene has CDR1 SGHVS and CDR2 FQNEAQ. The CDR3 loop spans 16 amino acids. Trimming removed 6 bases from V and 5 bases from J, with 20 bases in between. The chain's CDR3 is CASRPTTGTGDNEQFF. The CDR3 region has the DNA TGTGCCAGCAGGCCTACAACAGGGACCGGGGACAATGAGCAGTTCTTC.

The chain combines TRBV7-2 with TRBJ2-6; a weak D match, TRBD2 (5 bases). Between the trimmed V and J ends, which lost 4 bases and 1 base, there was a span of 5 bases. The CDR3 runs to 14 residues. CDR1 and CDR2 from the germline V gene are SGHTA and FQGNSA. CDR3 protein: CASSSGSGANVLTF. The DNA for the CDR3 is TGTGCCAGCAGCTCGGGGTCTGGGGCCAACGTCCTGACTTTC.

The chain joins TRBV27 to TRBJ2-6; the D is unclear. V lost 0 bases to trimming and J lost 5 bases, with 2 bases between them. The CDR3 is 13 residues long. Germline assignment: CDR1 MNHEY and CDR2 SMNVEV (reference sequence). The CDR3 sequence: CASSLSWANVLTF. In DNA, the CDR3 is TGTGCCAGCAGTTTATCCTGGGCCAACGTCCTGACTTTC.

The chain joins TRBV5-6 to TRBJ2-6; the D gene is possibly TRBD2 (5 bases). Germline V gene sequence: CDR1 SGHDT, CDR2 YYEEEE. The V end was cut by 2 bases, the J end by 0 bases, with 9 bases between. This CDR3 has 16 amino acids. The DNA of the CDR3 is TGTGCCAGCAGCTTTTCCCGGGACTCTGGGGCCAACGTCCTGACTTTC. Protein product: CASSFSRDSGANVLTF.

The chain uses TRBV5-4 and TRBJ2-7; TRBD1 matches 8 bases. The CDR3 runs 15 residues. Germline values: CDR1 SGHNT, CDR2 YYREEE (reference sequence). The V and J ends lost 4 bases and 3 bases, in that order; junction bases with no gene match: 9. The CDR3 sequence is CASSAPGTGVYEQYF. The CDR3, as DNA: TGTGCCAGCAGCGCCCCCGGGACAGGAGTCTACGAGCAGTACTTC.

The chain employs TRBV6-6 and TRBJ2-5, with 8 bases matching TRBD2. There are 16 residues in the CDR3. The germline V gene encodes CDR1 MNHNY and CDR2 SVGAGI (reference sequence). The V segment lost 2 bases and the J segment 2 bases; nucleotides outside the gene matches: 7. This CDR3 is CASSYRVLAGQETQYF. CDR3 nucleotides: TGTGCCAGCAGTTACAGGGTCCTAGCGGGTCAAGAGACCCAGTACTTC.

The CDR3, as DNA: TGTGCCAGCAGCCGGACTAGCGGGAGAAATGAGCAGTTCTTC. Protein sequence: CASSRTSGRNEQFF. This chain links TRBV2 with TRBJ2-1; 13 positions agree with TRBD2. Looked up from germline, CDR1 is SNHLY and CDR2 is FYNNEI. The junction had 3 bases not matched to a gene; V was cut back by 6 bases and J by 7 bases. The CDR3 has 14 residues.

The V call is TRBV11-2, the J call TRBJ2-2, with 8 bases that match TRBD2. Trimming cost V 5 bases and J 4 bases; bases outside gene matches: 15. CDR1 is SGHAT, CDR2 FQNNGV, per germline. CDR3 length: 18 residues. The CDR3 DNA reads as TGTGCCAGCAGCCCTGGGGGCTACGGGAGGGCGTTCACCGGGGAGCTGTTTTTT. Translation: CASSPGGYGRAFTGELFF. Looking up the rest from reference TRBV11-2 and TRBJ2-2 gives the full variable domain: EAGVAQSPRYKIIEKRQSVAFWCNPISGHATLYWYQQILGQGPKLLIQFQNNGVVDDSQLPKDRFSAERLKGVDSTLKIQPAKLEDSAVYLCASSPGGYGRAFTGELFFGEGSRLTVL.

The chain couples TRBV5-1 to TRBJ1-1; 7 bases line up with TRBD1. The CDR3 covers 14 residues. Germline values: CDR1 SGHRS, CDR2 YFSETQ. V dropped 3 bases and J dropped 1; count of bases not matched to a gene: 3. CDR3 loop: CASSWDRWNTEAFF. The CDR3 nucleotides are TGCGCCAGCAGCTGGGACAGATGGAACACTGAAGCTTTCTTT.

This clone was detected only a few times. The J gene is TRBJ1-1, the V gene TRBV14; 7 bases align to TRBD1. Germline V gene lookup returns CDR1 SGHDN and CDR2 FVKESK. V shed 2 bases, J shed 7 bases, and the junction held 10 bases outside the gene matches. The CDR3 is made up of 15 amino acids. The CDR3 loop reads CASSQSQGVEVEAFF. The CDR3 DNA sequence: TGTGCCAGCAGCCAATCCCAGGGGGTAGAGGTTGAAGCTTTCTTT.

The rearrangement joins TRBV5-6 to TRBJ1-1; D remains unclear. The V and J ends lost 4 bases and 0 bases respectively, with 25 bases between them. In germline, CDR1 is SGHDT, CDR2 YYEEEE. This CDR3 comprises 19 residues. CDR3 coding DNA: TGTGCCAGCAGCCTTACTTTTGGGTCGCAGAGACTCATGAACACTGAAGCTTTCTTT. Translation gives CASSLTFGSQRLMNTEAFF.

J is TRBJ2-1 and V is TRBV6-4; 10 bases map to TRBD2. This CDR3 spans 17 amino acids. Germline CDR1 is MRHNA and CDR2 is SNTAGT. V dropped 2 bases and J dropped 8; count of bases not matched to a gene: 12. The CDR3 spells CASSDPKREGGGDEQFF. The CDR3 nucleotides are TGTGCCAGCAGTGACCCAAAGCGGGAGGGTGGGGGCGATGAGCAGTTCTTC.

This clone is a singleton in its sample. The J gene is TRBJ2-2, the V gene TRBV18, with 7 bases matching TRBD2. The CDR3 is 17 residues long. The V gene end was trimmed by 1 base and the J gene end by 0 bases; junction bases not matched to a gene: 5. From germline, CDR1 is KGHSH and CDR2 LQKENI. CDR3 residues: CASSPQPSGANTGELFF. The CDR3 nucleotides read TGTGCCAGCTCACCACAGCCTAGCGGAGCGAACACCGGGGAGCTGTTTTTT.